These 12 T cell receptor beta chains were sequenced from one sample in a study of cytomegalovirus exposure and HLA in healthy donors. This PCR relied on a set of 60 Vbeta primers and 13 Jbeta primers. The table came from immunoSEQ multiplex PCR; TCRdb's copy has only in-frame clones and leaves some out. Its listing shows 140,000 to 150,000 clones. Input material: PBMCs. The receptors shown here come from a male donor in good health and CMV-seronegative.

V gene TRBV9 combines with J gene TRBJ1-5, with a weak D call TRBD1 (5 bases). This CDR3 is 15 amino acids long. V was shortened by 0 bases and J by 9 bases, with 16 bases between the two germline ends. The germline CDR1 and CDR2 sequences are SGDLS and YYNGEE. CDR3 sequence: CASSVVRTWYRPQHF. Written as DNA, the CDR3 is TGTGCCAGCAGCGTAGTTCGGACATGGTATCGGCCCCAGCATTTT.

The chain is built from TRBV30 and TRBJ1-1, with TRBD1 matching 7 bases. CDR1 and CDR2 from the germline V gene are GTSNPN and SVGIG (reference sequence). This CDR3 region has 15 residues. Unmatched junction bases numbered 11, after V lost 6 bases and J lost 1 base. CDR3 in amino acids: CACLITGQRNTEAFF. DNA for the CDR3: TGTGCCTGCTTAATAACGGGACAGAGGAACACTGAAGCTTTCTTT.

This CDR3 reads CASSPMESLRSSSYEQYF. CDR3 sequence (DNA): TGTGCCAGCTCACCTATGGAGAGCTTGAGATCCAGCTCCTACGAGCAGTACTTC. J is TRBJ2-7 and V is TRBV18; D not resolved. The ends were cut back, 3 bases at V and 0 bases at J, with 21 bases in the middle. The length of the CDR3 is 18 residues. Germline loops: CDR1 KGHSH, CDR2 LQKENI.

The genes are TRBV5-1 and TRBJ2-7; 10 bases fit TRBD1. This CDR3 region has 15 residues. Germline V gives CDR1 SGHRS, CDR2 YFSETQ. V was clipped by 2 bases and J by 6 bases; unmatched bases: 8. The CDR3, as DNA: TGCGCCAGCAGCTTCCAGGTTGGACAGGGGGGCGAGCAGTACTTC. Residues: CASSFQVGQGGEQYF.

The CDR3 DNA is TGTGCCAGCAGTCCAGGGGGTTGGGACACTGAAGCTTTCTTT. Amino acids: CASSPGGWDTEAFF. The chain uses TRBV6-5 and TRBJ1-1; 7 bases align to TRBD1. Trimming at V came to 5 bases and at J to 3 bases, leaving 6 bases not matched to a gene. CDR3 size: 14 residues. Germline lookup yields CDR1 MNHEY and CDR2 SVGAGI.

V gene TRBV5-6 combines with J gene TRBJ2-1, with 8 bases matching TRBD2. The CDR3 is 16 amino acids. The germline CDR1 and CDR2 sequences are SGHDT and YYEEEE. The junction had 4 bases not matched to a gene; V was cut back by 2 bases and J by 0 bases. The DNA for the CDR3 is TGTGCCAGCAGCTTTGTAGCGGGACACTCCTACAATGAGCAGTTCTTC. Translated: CASSFVAGHSYNEQFF.

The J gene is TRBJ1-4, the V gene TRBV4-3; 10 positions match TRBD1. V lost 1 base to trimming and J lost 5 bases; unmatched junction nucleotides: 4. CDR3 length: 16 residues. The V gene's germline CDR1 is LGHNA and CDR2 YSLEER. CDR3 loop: CASSQGRTGGNEKLFF. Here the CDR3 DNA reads TGCGCCAGCAGCCAAGGGAGGACAGGGGGAAATGAAAAACTGTTTTTT.

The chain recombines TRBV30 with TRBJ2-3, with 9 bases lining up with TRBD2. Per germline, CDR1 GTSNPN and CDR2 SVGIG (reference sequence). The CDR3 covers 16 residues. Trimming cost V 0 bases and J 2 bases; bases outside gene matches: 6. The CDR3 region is CAWSVPLAGHTDTQYF. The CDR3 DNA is TGTGCCTGGAGTGTACCGCTAGCGGGGCACACAGATACGCAGTATTTT.

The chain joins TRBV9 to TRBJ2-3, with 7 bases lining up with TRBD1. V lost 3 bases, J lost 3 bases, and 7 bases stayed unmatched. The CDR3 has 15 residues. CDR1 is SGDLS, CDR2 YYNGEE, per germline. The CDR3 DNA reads TGTGCCAGCAGCGCAGACAGGGATCGGACAGATACGCAGTATTTT. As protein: CASSADRDRTDTQYF. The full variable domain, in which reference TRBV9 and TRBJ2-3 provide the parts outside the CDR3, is DSGVTQTPKHLITATGQRVTLRCSPRSGDLSVYWYQQSLDQGLQFLIQYYNGEERAKGNILERFSAQQFPDLHSELNLSSLELGDSALYFCASSADRDRTDTQYFGPGTRLTVL.

This CDR3 reads CAISEPERAGYEQYF. The CDR3 DNA reads as TGTGCCATCAGTGAACCCGAGAGGGCGGGCTACGAGCAGTACTTC. The rearrangement links TRBV10-3 to TRBJ2-5; possibly TRBD2 for D (5 bases). With the DNA end fitting TRBJ2-7 better, the J assignment may be wrong. CDR3 length: 15 amino acids. Germline V CDR1 and CDR2: ENHRY, SYGVKD.

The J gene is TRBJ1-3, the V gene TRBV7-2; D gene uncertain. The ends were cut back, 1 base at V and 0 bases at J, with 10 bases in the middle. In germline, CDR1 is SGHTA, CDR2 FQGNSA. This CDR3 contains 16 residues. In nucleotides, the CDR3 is TGTGCCAGCAGCTTAGATTCGAGGGTCTCTGGAAACACCATATATTTT. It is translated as CASSLDSRVSGNTIYF. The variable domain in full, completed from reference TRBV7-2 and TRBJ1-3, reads GAGVSQSPSNKVTEKGKDVELRCDPISGHTALYWYRQSLGQGLEFLIYFQGNSAPDKSGLPSDRFSAERTGGSVSTLTIQRTQQEDSAVYLCASSLDSRVSGNTIYFGEGSWLTVV.

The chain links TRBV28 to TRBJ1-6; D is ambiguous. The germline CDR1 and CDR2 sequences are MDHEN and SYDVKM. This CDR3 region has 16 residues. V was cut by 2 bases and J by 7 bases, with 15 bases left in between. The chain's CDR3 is CASSLPAFNSNSPLHF. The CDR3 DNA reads TGTGCCAGCAGTTTACCGGCCTTCAATAGCAATTCACCCCTCCACTTT.